This T cell receptor beta chain was identified during a study of blood T cell repertoires in COVID-19. The overall study: Nucleic acid was either cDNA or gDNA, and it came from T cells, B-cell-depleted T cells, or PBMCs.

Germline CDR1 and CDR2: MNHEY and SVGAGI. V gave up 6 bases and J gave up 6 bases, with 14 bases separating them. The CDR3 length is 13 residues. Measured with immunoSEQ multiplex PCR; TCRdb has only the in-frame clones, and not every one. This table has roughly 120,000 clones, less than 90% appearing once. The chain recombines TRBV6-5 with TRBJ1-1, with TRBD1 as a possible D gene (5 bases). The sequence was collected from a woman in her fifties or sixties with acute or convalescent COVID-19. Sample: peripheral blood. The CDR3 bases are TGTGCCAGCAGGGCGACAGTGCGATCTGAAGCTTTCTTT. As protein: CASRATVRSEAFF.